A single sample gave rise to the 2 T cell receptor beta chains below, sequenced in a study of response to subunit inactivated influenza vaccine. TCRdb ran MiXCR on the RT-PCR reads and lists one entry per CDR3 protein. The sample lists roughly 650,000 distinct CDR3 sequences, about a sixth occurring once. The sequencing here drew on PBMCs from blood, taken 12 days after vaccination. The receptors stem from a man between 45 and 60 years old who received an inactivated influenza vaccine.

V gene TRBV29-1 combines with J gene TRBJ2-3, with D possibly being TRBD1 (6 bases). This CDR3 is built from 13 residues. Trimming cost V 7 bases and J 2 bases, with 13 bases left between them. Germline V gene data show CDR1 as SQVTM and CDR2 as ANQGSEA. The CDR3 DNA sequence: TGCAGCGCACAACAGGGAGCCACAGATACGCAGTATTTT. Translated: CSAQQGATDTQYF.

The chain carries TRBV7-9 and TRBJ2-6; 7 bases are a match to TRBD1. The CDR3 totals 14 residues. After removal of 2 bases from V and 11 bases from J, the junction contained 6 bases not matched to a gene. The germline CDR1 and CDR2 sequences are SEHNR and FQNEAQ (reference sequence). CDR3 sequence: CASSLRDSPYVLTF. In DNA, the CDR3 is TGTGCCAGCAGCTTAAGGGACAGTCCTTACGTCCTGACTTTC.